The following is a T cell receptor (beta chain) sequence with its context. Its antigen remains unknown. This sample was included in a study of T cell responses to AZD1222 COVID-19 vaccine. Study findings and constraints: In all cases, repertoires were sampled only after the peak T cell response.

Profiled with immunoSEQ multiplex PCR; TCRdb holds only in-frame clones, not every one. This table holds over 110,000 clones, about 90% found once. The germline CDR1 and CDR2 sequences are SGHRS and YFSETQ. The V and J ends lost 3 bases and 6 bases, in that order; junction bases with no gene match: 8. The CDR3 sequence is 14 residues long. Source: peripheral blood, taken 28 days after the second AZD1222 dose. The origin of this receptor is an adult who received the AZD1222 COVID-19 vaccine. The V and J genes are TRBV5-1 and TRBJ1-1; 7 bases align to TRBD1. CDR3 sequence: CASSSRGGGPEAFF. The CDR3 DNA follows: TGCGCCAGCAGCTCCAGGGGGGGTGGCCCTGAAGCTTTCTTT.